The next 17 T cell receptor beta chains were all read from a single sample in a study of CD8 T cells in ankylosing spondylitis. TCRdb ran MiXCR on the 5' RACE reads and lists one entry per CDR3 protein. The data show some 90,000 distinct CDR3 sequences, more than 25% seen once. Sequencing used blood, either unsorted or a sorted T cell fraction (not recorded which). These TCRs come from a male donor with ankylosing spondylitis or in good health (not recorded which).

In its sample, this clonotype was seen many times. V usage is TRBV4-1 and J usage is TRBJ2-2, with TRBD1 matching over 11 bases. Germline V gives CDR1 MGHRA, CDR2 YSYEKL. CDR3 size: 15 residues. The V gene end was trimmed by 3 bases and the J gene end by 5 bases; junction bases not matched to a gene: 2. The CDR3 is CASSQGQGGTGELFF. The CDR3 coding sequence is TGCGCCAGCAGCCAGGGACAGGGGGGGACCGGGGAGCTGTTTTTT.

The J gene is TRBJ2-7, the V gene TRBV5-5; D perhaps matches TRBD1 (5 bases). CDR3 size: 13 residues. V was shortened by 8 bases and J by 4 bases, with 16 bases between the two germline ends. Germline V CDR1 and CDR2: SGHKS, YYEKEE (reference sequence). CDR3: CARPKTDAYEQYV. The CDR3 nucleotides are TGTGCCAGGCCAAAGACAGACGCGTACGAGCAGTACGTC.

This clonotype has at least ten counts. The chain recombines TRBV28 with TRBJ1-6, with TRBD1 as a possible D gene (5 bases). Germline V gives CDR1 MDHEN, CDR2 SYDVKM. This CDR3 region has 12 residues. Trimming left V 8 bases short and J 8 bases short, with 10 bases between. CDR3 amino acids: CASRDGDSPLHF. In DNA form, the CDR3 reads TGTGCCAGCCGGGACGGAGATTCACCCCTCCACTTT. Full variable domain (rest looked up from reference TRBV28 and TRBJ1-6): DVKVTQSSRYLVKRTGEKVFLECVQDMDHENMFWYRQDPGLGLRLIYFSYDVKMKEKGDIPEGYSVSREKKERFSLILESASTNQTSMYLCASRDGDSPLHFGNGTRLTVT.

The chain employs TRBV27 and TRBJ2-5, with D perhaps TRBD2 (5 bases). V was trimmed by 5 bases and J by 3 bases, leaving 13 bases between them. This CDR3 region has 14 residues. CDR1 is MNHEY and CDR2 is SMNVEV in the germline V gene (reference sequence). CDR3 loop: CASSGLSVKETQYF. The DNA for the CDR3 is TGTGCCAGCAGTGGACTCTCAGTTAAAGAGACCCAGTACTTC.

This clonotype has only a few counts. The chain has TRBV13 and TRBJ1-5; D is undetermined. This CDR3 region has 12 residues. V gave up 1 base and J gave up 4 bases, with 2 bases separating them. Germline loops: CDR1 PRHDT, CDR2 FYEKMQ (reference sequence). This chain's CDR3 is CASSLANQPQHF. For the CDR3, the DNA is TGTGCCAGCAGCTTAGCTAATCAGCCCCAGCATTTT.

This clonotype was picked up a small number of times. This rearrangement joins TRBV5-1 to TRBJ1-1; D is ambiguous. With 2 bases removed from V and 5 bases from J, the gap between germline ends came to 13 bases. Germline V gene sequence: CDR1 SGHRS, CDR2 YFSETQ. This CDR3 contains 14 residues. The CDR3 region is CASSLTVVGTEAFF. For the CDR3, the DNA is TGCGCCAGCAGCTTAACAGTGGTTGGGACTGAAGCTTTCTTT.

In its sample, this clonotype was seen a few times. The V call is TRBV7-2, the J call TRBJ1-5; D possibly corresponds to TRBD1 (5 bases). V gave up 5 bases and J gave up 3 bases, with 14 bases separating them. This CDR3 spans 15 amino acids. Per germline, CDR1 SGHTA and CDR2 FQGNSA. CDR3 sequence reads: CASSPDNLFNQPQHF. The CDR3 DNA follows: TGTGCCAGCAGCCCGGACAACCTATTCAATCAGCCCCAGCATTTT.

V gene TRBV20-1 combines with J gene TRBJ2-3; D remains ambiguous. The CDR3 contains 12 residues. Trimming shortened V by 5 bases and J by 0 bases, and 6 bases separated the two germline ends. Germline CDR1 DFQATT, CDR2 SNEGSKA (reference sequence). Here the CDR3 reads CSAPTSTDTQYF. CDR3 bases: TGCAGTGCTCCAACTAGCACAGATACGCAGTATTTT.

This clonotype occurred many times. The chain carries TRBV29-1 and TRBJ2-3; D tentatively fits TRBD1 or TRBD2 (5 bases each). This CDR3 has 13 residues. Trimming took off 3 bases at V and 6 bases at J, with 13 bases between the two ends. In germline, CDR1 is SQVTM, CDR2 ANQGSEA. The CDR3 DNA sequence: TGCAGCGTTGAGTCTTCCGGGGCGGATACGCAGTATTTT. This codes for CSVESSGADTQYF.

CDR3 protein: CSASQGTGRYQPQHF. The CDR3 DNA reads TGCAGTGCTAGTCAGGGGACAGGGAGGTATCAGCCCCAGCATTTT. V is TRBV20-1 and J is TRBJ1-5, with 9 bases that match TRBD1. With V trimmed by 3 bases and J by 5 bases, 8 bases remained unmatched. Germline CDR1 is DFQATT and CDR2 is SNEGSKA (reference sequence). This CDR3 has 15 residues.

The V and J genes are TRBV12-3 or TRBV12-4 and TRBJ2-1; the D is unclear. CDR3 length equals 13 residues. The V end was cut by 2 bases, the J end by 7 bases, with 9 bases between. CDR3 protein: CASSLTQPNEQFF. CDR3 bases: TGTGCCAGCAGTTTAACCCAACCAAATGAGCAGTTCTTC.

This clonotype was found a few times. The rearrangement joins TRBV20-1 to TRBJ2-1; D uncertain. The CDR3 totals 12 residues. Trimming pared 3 bases from V and 6 bases from J, leaving 9 bases between. Germline CDR1 and CDR2: DFQATT and SNEGSKA (reference sequence). The CDR3 sequence is CSASEWSNEQFF. The CDR3 coding sequence is TGCAGTGCTAGTGAATGGAGCAATGAGCAGTTCTTC.

Many counts were recorded for this clonotype. The chain carries TRBV7-3 and TRBJ2-1; no reliable D call. CDR3 length equals 15 residues. CDR1 is SGHTA, CDR2 FQGTGA, per germline. The germline V and J ends were trimmed by 5 bases and 2 bases, with 13 bases remaining between them. CDR3 residues: CASSPRAGTYNEQFF. The CDR3 region has the DNA TGTGCCAGCAGCCCACGAGCAGGTACCTACAATGAGCAGTTCTTC. Supplemented by reference TRBV7-3 and TRBJ2-1, the full variable domain reads GAGVSQTPSNKVTEKGKYVELRCDPISGHTALYWYRQSLGQGPEFLIYFQGTGAADDSGLPNDRFFAVRPEGSVSTLKIQRTERGDSAVYLCASSPRAGTYNEQFFGPGTRLTVL.

This clonotype was picked up a small number of times. The chain recombines TRBV2 with TRBJ1-1; TRBD1 matches 10 bases. Looked up from germline, CDR1 is SNHLY and CDR2 is FYNNEI. Trimming took 6 bases from V and 0 from J; bases not matched to a gene: 7. The CDR3 is made up of 16 amino acids. The CDR3 nucleotides read TGTGCCAGCAGCCTCAGGACAGGGGGTATGAACACTGAAGCTTTCTTT. Encoded protein: CASSLRTGGMNTEAFF.

This clonotype was recorded only once. V usage is TRBV20-1 and J usage is TRBJ1-5, with D unclear. CDR3 length equals 18 residues. Germline CDR1 reads DFQATT; CDR2 reads SNEGSKA (reference sequence). The V end lost 4 bases, the J end lost 4 bases, and 26 bases lay between the germline ends. CDR3 DNA: TGCAGTGCTATCTCACATAGCTCTTCCAATTTGCCAAATCAGCCCCAGCATTTT. Translating gives CSAISHSSSNLPNQPQHF.

This clonotype was seen repeatedly, ten times or more. This rearrangement joins TRBV6-5 to TRBJ1-1, with D perhaps TRBD1 (5 bases). The CDR3 sequence is 15 residues long. Germline V gene sequence: CDR1 MNHEY, CDR2 SVGAGI. Trimming cost V 3 bases and J 0 bases, with 11 bases left between them. CDR3 amino acids: CASSYGAGMNTEAFF. In nucleotides, the CDR3 is TGTGCCAGCAGTTATGGGGCAGGGATGAACACTGAAGCTTTCTTT.

This clonotype was seen only a few times. This rearrangement joins TRBV5-1 to TRBJ1-1, with 8 positions matching TRBD1. With 7 bases clipped from V and 1 base from J, the junction kept 6 bases outside the gene matches. CDR3 length equals 14 residues. The germline CDR1 and CDR2 sequences are SGHRS and YFSETQ. CDR3 DNA: TGCGCCAGCGGGGGAGGACAGGGGAACACTGAAGCTTTCTTT. Translating gives CASGGGQGNTEAFF.